A single TCR beta chain is shown here with its context. The antigen is unknown. These data originate in a study of T-cell memory formation after mild COVID-19. Background on the study: TCR clusters were largely donor specific.

TCRdb processed the 5' RACE reads anew with MiXCR; each CDR3 protein has one entry. The sample has some 600,000 distinct CDR3 sequences, around a sixth seen once. V lost 2 bases, J lost 5 bases, and 7 bases lay in between. Germline V lookup: CDR1 SEHNR, CDR2 FQNEAQ (reference sequence). This CDR3 spans 13 amino acids. Whole-study findings and limits: While clones contracting from day 15 to 85 were balanced between CD4 and CD8, later expanders leaned CD4+.

This receptor was identified in an adult woman who had mild COVID-19 (a few samples of this study predate the infection). Cell type and time point are not known. The V gene is TRBV7-9, the J gene TRBJ2-1; D ambiguous. Material: PBMCs or a T cell subset sorted from them (not recorded which). The CDR3 nucleotides are TGTGCCAGCAGCTTAAGGTTGCACAATGAGCAGTTCTTC. Its translation is CASSLRLHNEQFF.